Here is one TCR beta chain with its context. Its binding antigen is unknown. No quality values exist for individual bases; no much larger clone is one base distant. The data were obtained in a study of blood T cell repertoires in COVID-19 (TCRdb year 2020). Study-wide context: The collaborator samples originated in the United States, Italy and Spain and spanned the acute and convalescent phases of COVID-19. The prospective study material was composed of cDNA or gDNA derived from T cells, B-cell-depleted T cells, or PBMCs. Deeply sampled blood TCRbeta repertoires from subjects exposed to, actively infected with, or recovered from COVID-19 were included in the dataset. A freely available public database, intended as a resource for researchers studying the immune response to SARS-CoV-2, is where the repertoires were released. Samples were obtained from the ongoing ImmuneRACE study (first 160 participants) and from over 1,000 subjects provided by 6 global collaborators. The sample metadata nearly always contained a de-identified subject ID, COVID-19 status, age in years and sex. HLA class I and class II types, where available, came from metadata supplied by the sample provider rather than from assay-based typing.

The collaborating institutions used their own protocols to collect whole blood in K2EDTA tubes. Collaborator samples were shipped for TCRbeta analysis as frozen whole blood, isolated PBMCs, or DNA extracted from either sample type. The investigation overall reported the following: The quantity of clinical and demographic metadata differed by source and by participant and was supplied without curation.

TCRbeta CDR3 regions were amplified from genomic DNA using the immunoSEQ Assay, a bias-controlled multiplex PCR. The authors processed their data as follows. Within the assay, amplification of reference gene primers was used to estimate how many nucleated cells each sample contained. To quantify the absolute abundance of each unique TCRbeta CDR3 rearrangement, sequence reads were collapsed and filtered. For each sample, productive Simpson clonality was calculated by taking the square root of Simpson's diversity index across productive rearrangements. The source is immuneACCESS, and TCRdb retained only in-frame sequences with V and J called. Part of the clones is not carried over; for the studies checked, unresolved V genes explain less than half of this, and the remainder is unexplained. The V and J calls and clone size come from that table; D and trimming were worked out from the DNA. A total of about 400,000 clones appear in this sample, 89% of them only once. The ten top clones hold around 1.2% of the sample.

The sample consisted of peripheral blood. The receptor was derived from a middle-aged man with acute or convalescent COVID-19.

The CDR3 is CASSLTAGDIYNEQFF. In nucleotides, the sequence is TGTGCCAGCAGTCTCACGGCAGGGGACATCTACAATGAGCAGTTCTTC. The chain joins TRBV27 to TRBJ2-1, and possibly TRBD1, on 6 matching bases. Relative to germline, V is 5 bases shorter and J is 3 bases shorter, with 17 bases between their ends. The germline V gene (reference sequence) supplies CDR1 MNHEY and CDR2 SMNVEV. The CDR3, from cysteine to phenylalanine, totals 16 residues. The read is trimmed to its CDR3 DNA, 48 bases read in frame from base 1.